This T cell receptor (beta chain) was sequenced in a study of blood T cell repertoires in COVID-19. About the study: Samples representing acute and convalescent COVID-19 were sourced from the United States, Italy and Spain.

The CDR3 is 14 residues long. The V gene's germline CDR1 is KGHSY and CDR2 FQNENV. V lost 3 bases to trimming and J lost 7 bases, with 13 bases between them. Generated by immunoSEQ multiplex PCR, the TCRdb table keeps only in-frame clones and is missing some. The sample lists around 250,000 clones, 70% to 90% occurring once. The chain joins TRBV16 to TRBJ1-5, with D tentatively TRBD1 (5 bases). Sequenced: PBMCs or T cells enriched from blood (not recorded which). This TCR was sampled from a woman in her fifties or sixties who had recovered from COVID-19. The CDR3 reads CASSHGWGVQPQHF. The CDR3 coding sequence is TGTGCCAGCAGCCACGGGTGGGGGGTACAGCCCCAGCATTTT.